Here is one T cell receptor beta chain with its context. These data originate in a study of blood T cell repertoires in COVID-19. The overall study: Both acute and convalescent COVID-19 samples were obtained from the United States, Italy and Spain. From T cells, B-cell-depleted T cells, or PBMCs came the material, which was cDNA or gDNA.

V dropped 4 bases and J dropped 0; count of bases not matched to a gene: 8. CDR1 is SGHRS, CDR2 YFSETQ, per germline. This CDR3 comprises 16 residues. In the original processing: Amplified reference gene primers provided the basis for estimating nucleated cell counts. The assay was immunoSEQ multiplex PCR, and TCRdb's table has in-frame clones only and misses some. Clone size and the V and J calls come from that table; the DNA yielded D and trimming. Of roughly 120,000 clones in the sample, more than 70% are singletons; the top ten hold roughly 5.4%. The clonotype was recovered from a human donor in a cohort sampled during active COVID-19. This chain joins TRBV5-1 and TRBJ2-5, with 8 bases aligning to TRBD1. The sample consisted of peripheral blood. The CDR3 DNA reads TGCGCCAGCAGCCTCCCGACAGGGGCGTACCAAGAGACCCAGTACTTC. This sequence encodes CASSLPTGAYQETQYF.